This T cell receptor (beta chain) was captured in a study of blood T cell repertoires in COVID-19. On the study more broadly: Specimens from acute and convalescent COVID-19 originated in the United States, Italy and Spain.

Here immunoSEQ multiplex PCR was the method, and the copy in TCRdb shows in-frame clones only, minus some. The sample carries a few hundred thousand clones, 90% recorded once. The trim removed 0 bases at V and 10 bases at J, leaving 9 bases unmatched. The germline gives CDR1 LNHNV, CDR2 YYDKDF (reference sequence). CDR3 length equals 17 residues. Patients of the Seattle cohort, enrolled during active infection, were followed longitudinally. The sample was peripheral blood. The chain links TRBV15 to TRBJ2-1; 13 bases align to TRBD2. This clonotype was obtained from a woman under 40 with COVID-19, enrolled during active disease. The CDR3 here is CATSRDKTSGRSAEQFF. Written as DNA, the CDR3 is TGTGCCACCAGCAGAGATAAGACTAGCGGGAGGTCGGCCGAGCAGTTCTTC.